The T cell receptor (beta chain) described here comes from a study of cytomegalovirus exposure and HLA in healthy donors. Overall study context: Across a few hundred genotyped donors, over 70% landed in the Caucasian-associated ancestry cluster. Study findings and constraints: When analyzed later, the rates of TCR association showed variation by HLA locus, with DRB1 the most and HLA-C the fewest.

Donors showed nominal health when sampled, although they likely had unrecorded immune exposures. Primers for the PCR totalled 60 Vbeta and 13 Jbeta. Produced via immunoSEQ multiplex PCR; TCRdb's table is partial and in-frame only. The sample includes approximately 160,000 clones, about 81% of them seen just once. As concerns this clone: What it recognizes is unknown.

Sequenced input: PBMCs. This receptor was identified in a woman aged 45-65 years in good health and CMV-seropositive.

CDR3 sequence reads: CASSRTGQGNQPQHF. CDR3 sequence (DNA): TGTGCCAGTAGTCGGACGGGACAGGGGAATCAGCCCCAGCATTTT. This chain joins TRBV19 and TRBJ1-5; 10 nucleotides line up with TRBD1. The CDR3 runs to 15 residues. Germline CDR1 and CDR2: LNHDA and SQIVND (reference sequence). Trimming took 5 bases from V and 4 from J; bases not matched to a gene: 5.